This TCR beta chain was captured by sequencing in a study of shared clonotypes between healthy human individuals (dated by TCRdb to the early 2020s). Study-level background: Two women and a few men aged 18 to 49 years were included in the cohort. Per donor, three plates each were used for CD4 naive and CD4 memory, two for CD8 naive, and one for CD8 memory. To increase sequencing depth and limit assay-specific biases, TCR repertoire library preparation and sequencing were carried out by different laboratories using diverse techniques. To estimate repertoire size and how much clonotypes are shared between individuals, the study performed deep sequencing of blood TCR repertoires from about five healthy adults. Between about 0.85 and 10 billion PBMCs per donor were obtained by leukapheresis.

Using the deep immunoSEQ assay, multiplex PCR amplified TCR CDR3 regions from genomic DNA. For each cell subset, the extracted genomic DNA was distributed evenly across all wells of several immunoSEQ 96-well plates, and each plate served as one replicate. For sorted subsets, each replicate PCR was loaded with approximately 190 ng genomic DNA, equivalent to about 30,000 T cell genomes. Purified libraries were measured with a Qubit 3.0 fluorometer, size-checked on a Bioanalyzer 2100, and measured again with the KAPA Library Quantification kit. Every immunoSEQ 96-well plate was sequenced on a dedicated single-read 150-cycle Illumina NextSeq 550 flow cell. The study's processing was this. Because only junctional sequences without quality scores were contained in the immunoSEQ output, filtering matching that applied to full-length reads could not be performed. To assign V/J genes and CDR3, sequences were annotated against IMGT germline references using PyIR, a Python wrapper for IgBLAST v1.9. Reads were filtered out if the reads had weak V/J assignments (E-value above 1e-6), no CDR3, stop codons, out-of-frame junctions, or ambiguous translated residues. V3J clonotypes were defined as sequences sharing an identical inferred V gene, J gene, and CDR3 amino acid sequence. The percentage overlap between two repertoires was calculated by dividing the number of shared unique clonotypes by the size of the smaller repertoire. Repertoire richness was assessed with RTK rarefaction, the Chao1 estimator, and Recon v2.1 estimates of unobserved clonotypes. OLGA was used to compute generation probabilities for all TCRbeta clonotypes that the gDNA method yielded from a handful of donors. Not all clones reach the TCRdb copy of this immuneACCESS table, which keeps in-frame sequences only. Checked studies attribute under half of the gap to unresolved V genes and leave the rest unexplained. V and J calls and clone size come straight from that table; D and trimming were deduced from the DNA. In all, the sample holds about 730,000 clones, and 72% of those were seen once. Of the sample, under 2% falls within the top ten clones.

As for this clone: The target of this receptor is not known. Base quality data are lacking; no much larger clone is found one base away.

What the work shows at the level of the full study, not this receptor alone: Sampling was restricted to blood, and TCR repertoires in tissues likely differ from the TCR repertoires found in blood. The small number of donors limited the genetic and exposure-history diversity represented. Naive subsets generally had larger estimated clonotype richness than memory subsets. Pairwise subsampling led to the expectation that sequencing depth would affect the degree of clonotype sharing among donors. When a handful of donors were compared, the shared fraction of clonotypes was 5% to 6.5% for naive CD4, about 4% for naive CD8, 2.3% for memory CD4, and 0.4% for memory CD8. Compared with non-shared clonotypes, clonotypes shared by all four sorted-subset donors had higher generation probabilities. Even with the large sequencing depth, rarefaction of the sorted-subset datasets indicated that sequencing was incomplete.

CDR1 and CDR2 were assigned from the germline V gene as MNHEY and SVGAGI. The CDR3 measures 13 amino acids from cysteine to phenylalanine. CDR3 DNA is the only sequence kept; it has 39 bases, read in frame from the first base. Trimming takes 6 bases from V and 3 bases from J, and the germline ends sit 8 bases apart. Healthy HIV-negative adults with no recently reported acute infections or vaccinations were included as donors. Every donor was a Caucasian adult living in Nashville, Tennessee, USA. Magnetic negative selection was used to enrich CD4+ T cells, after which naive cells were positively selected on CD45RA and the negative fraction became the memory subset. Blood was obtained by leukapheresis, after which PBMCs were separated by Ficoll-Histopaque density gradient centrifugation and cryopreserved in liquid nitrogen vapor phase. Analytical flow cytometry was used to check the purity and quantity of every magnetically sorted T cell population. Genomic DNA was isolated from each sorted fraction and quantified by UV absorbance on a Nanodrop 2000c.

This clonotype was obtained from a woman aged 25 to 39 in good health. What was sequenced was memory CD4+ T cells sorted from blood. This specimen's cell subset or site label, interpreted: CD45RA-negative fraction. The sequence is built from TRBV6-5 and TRBJ2-2; a weak D assignment points to TRBD2 (5 bases agree). The CDR3 region has the sequence CASSKDYTGELFF. The nucleotides read TGTGCCAGCAGCAAGGACTACACCGGGGAGCTGTTTTTT.